This T cell receptor (beta chain) derives from a study of T cell responses to AZD1222 COVID-19 vaccine. Study observations and caveats: Spike-specific TCR breadth and depth were elevated following two AZD1222 doses. Only after the peak T cell response were repertoires sampled. The study identified only 6 or 7 AZD1222 recipients as seropositive at baseline.

Second-dose groups at about 4 or about 12 weeks were pooled. The length of the CDR3 is 18 residues. V lost 3 bases to trimming and J lost 3 bases; unmatched junction nucleotides: 10. Looked up from germline, CDR1 is SGDLS and CDR2 is YYNGEE. This clone was recorded only once. Its specificity is unknown. TCRdb's table, derived via immunoSEQ multiplex PCR, lists solely in-frame clones and lacks some. Here the sample spans about 180,000 clones, approximately 90% being singletons. The clonotype comes from an adult who received the AZD1222 COVID-19 vaccine. This rearrangement joins TRBV9 to TRBJ2-3; TRBD2 aligns across 13 bases. Sequencing used peripheral blood, obtained 28 days after the second AZD1222 dose. The CDR3 loop reads CASSAPVTSGRRTDTQYF. CDR3 nucleotide sequence: TGTGCCAGCAGCGCTCCCGTGACTAGCGGGAGGAGAACAGATACGCAGTATTTT.